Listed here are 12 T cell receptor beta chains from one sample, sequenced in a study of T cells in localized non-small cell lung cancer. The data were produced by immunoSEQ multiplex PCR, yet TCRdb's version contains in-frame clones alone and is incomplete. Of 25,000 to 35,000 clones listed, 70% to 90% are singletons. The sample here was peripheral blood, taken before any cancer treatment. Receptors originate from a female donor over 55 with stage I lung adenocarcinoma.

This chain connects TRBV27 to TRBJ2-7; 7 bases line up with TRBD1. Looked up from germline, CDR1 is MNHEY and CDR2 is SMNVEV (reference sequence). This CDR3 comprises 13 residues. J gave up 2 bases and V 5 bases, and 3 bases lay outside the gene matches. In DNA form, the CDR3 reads TGTGCCAGCAGTCCGGGACAGACCTACGAGCAGTACTTC. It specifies CASSPGQTYEQYF.

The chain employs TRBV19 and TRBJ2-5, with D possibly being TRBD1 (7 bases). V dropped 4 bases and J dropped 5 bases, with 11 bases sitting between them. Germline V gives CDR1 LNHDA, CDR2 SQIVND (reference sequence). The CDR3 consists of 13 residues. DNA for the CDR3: TGTGCCAGTAGTAACCAGGGGGGTGAGACCCAGTACTTC. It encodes CASSNQGGETQYF.

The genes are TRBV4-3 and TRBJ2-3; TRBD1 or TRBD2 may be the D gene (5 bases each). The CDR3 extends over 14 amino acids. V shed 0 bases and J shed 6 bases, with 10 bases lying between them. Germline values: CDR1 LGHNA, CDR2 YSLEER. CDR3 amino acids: CASSQDREGDTQYF. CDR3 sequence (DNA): TGCGCCAGCAGCCAAGACCGAGAGGGGGATACGCAGTATTTT.

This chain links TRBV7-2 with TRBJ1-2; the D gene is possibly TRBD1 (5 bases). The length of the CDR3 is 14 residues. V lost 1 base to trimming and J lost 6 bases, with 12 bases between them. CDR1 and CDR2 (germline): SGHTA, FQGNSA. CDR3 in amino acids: CASSLEPRVDGYTF. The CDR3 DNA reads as TGTGCCAGCAGCTTAGAACCCAGGGTCGATGGCTACACCTTC.

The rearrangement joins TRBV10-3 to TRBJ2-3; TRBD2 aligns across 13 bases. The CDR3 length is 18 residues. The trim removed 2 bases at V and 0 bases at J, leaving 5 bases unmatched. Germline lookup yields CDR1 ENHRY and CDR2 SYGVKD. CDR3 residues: CAISERTSGGFSTDTQYF. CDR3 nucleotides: TGTGCCATCAGTGAGAGGACTAGCGGGGGCTTTAGCACAGATACGCAGTATTTT.

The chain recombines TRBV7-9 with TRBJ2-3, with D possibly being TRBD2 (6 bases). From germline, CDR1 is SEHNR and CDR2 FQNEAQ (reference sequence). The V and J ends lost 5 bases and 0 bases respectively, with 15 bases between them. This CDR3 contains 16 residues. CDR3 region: CASSPAGLGSTDTQYF. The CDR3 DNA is TGTGCCAGCAGCCCCGCGGGGCTGGGTAGCACAGATACGCAGTATTTT.

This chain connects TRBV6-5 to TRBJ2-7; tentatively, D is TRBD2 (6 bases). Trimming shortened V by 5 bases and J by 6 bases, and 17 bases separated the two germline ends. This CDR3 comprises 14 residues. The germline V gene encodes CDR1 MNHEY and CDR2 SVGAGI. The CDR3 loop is CASSERRGGSEQYF. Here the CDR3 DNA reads TGTGCCAGCAGTGAAAGGAGGGGTGGGAGCGAGCAGTACTTC.

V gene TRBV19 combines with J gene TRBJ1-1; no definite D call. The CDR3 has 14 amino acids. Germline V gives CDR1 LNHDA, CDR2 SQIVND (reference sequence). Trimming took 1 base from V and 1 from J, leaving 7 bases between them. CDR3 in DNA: TGTGCCAGTAGTATAGGGGTCCCGAACACTGAAGCTTTCTTT. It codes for CASSIGVPNTEAFF.

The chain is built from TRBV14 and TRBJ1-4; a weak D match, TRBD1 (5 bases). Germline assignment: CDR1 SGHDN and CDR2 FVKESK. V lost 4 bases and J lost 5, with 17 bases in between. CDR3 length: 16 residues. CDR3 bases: TGTGCCAGCAGCCTCGGGGGGATAGGGTGGAATGAAAAACTGTTTTTT. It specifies CASSLGGIGWNEKLFF. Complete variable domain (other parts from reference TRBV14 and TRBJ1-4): EAGVTQFPSHSVIEKGQTVTLRCDPISGHDNLYWYRRVMGKEIKFLLHFVKESKQDESGMPNNRFLAERTGGTYSTLKVQPAELEDSGVYFCASSLGGIGWNEKLFFGSGTQLSVL.

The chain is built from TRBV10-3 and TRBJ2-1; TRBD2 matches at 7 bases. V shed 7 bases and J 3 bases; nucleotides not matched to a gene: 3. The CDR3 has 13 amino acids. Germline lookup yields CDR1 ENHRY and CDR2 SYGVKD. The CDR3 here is CAITGGSYNEQFF. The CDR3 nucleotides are TGTGCCATCACGGGCGGGAGCTACAATGAGCAGTTCTTC.

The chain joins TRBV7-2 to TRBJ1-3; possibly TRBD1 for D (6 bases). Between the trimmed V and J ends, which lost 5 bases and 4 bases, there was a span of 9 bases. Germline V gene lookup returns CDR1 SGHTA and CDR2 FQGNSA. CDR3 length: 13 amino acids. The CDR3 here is CASSVGQGNTIYF. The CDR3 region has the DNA TGTGCCAGCAGCGTCGGACAGGGAAACACCATATATTTT. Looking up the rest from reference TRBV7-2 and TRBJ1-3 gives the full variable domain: GAGVSQSPSNKVTEKGKDVELRCDPISGHTALYWYRQSLGQGLEFLIYFQGNSAPDKSGLPSDRFSAERTGGSVSTLTIQRTQQEDSAVYLCASSVGQGNTIYFGEGSWLTVV.

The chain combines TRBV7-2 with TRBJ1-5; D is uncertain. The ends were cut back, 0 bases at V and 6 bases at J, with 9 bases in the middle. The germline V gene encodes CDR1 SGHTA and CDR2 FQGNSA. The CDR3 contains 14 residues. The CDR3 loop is CASSLALGSQPQHF. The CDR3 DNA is TGTGCCAGCAGCTTAGCTTTGGGGAGTCAGCCCCAGCATTTT.